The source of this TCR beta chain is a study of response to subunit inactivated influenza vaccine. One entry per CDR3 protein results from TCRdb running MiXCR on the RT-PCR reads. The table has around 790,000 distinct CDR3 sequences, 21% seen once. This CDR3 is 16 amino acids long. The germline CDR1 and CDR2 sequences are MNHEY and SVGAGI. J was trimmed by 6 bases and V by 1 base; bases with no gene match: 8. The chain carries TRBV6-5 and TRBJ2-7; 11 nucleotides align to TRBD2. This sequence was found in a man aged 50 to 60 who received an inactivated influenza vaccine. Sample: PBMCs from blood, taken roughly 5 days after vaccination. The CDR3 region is CASSYLGLAGTLEQYF. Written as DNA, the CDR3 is TGTGCCAGCAGTTACTTAGGACTAGCGGGTACCCTCGAGCAGTACTTC.